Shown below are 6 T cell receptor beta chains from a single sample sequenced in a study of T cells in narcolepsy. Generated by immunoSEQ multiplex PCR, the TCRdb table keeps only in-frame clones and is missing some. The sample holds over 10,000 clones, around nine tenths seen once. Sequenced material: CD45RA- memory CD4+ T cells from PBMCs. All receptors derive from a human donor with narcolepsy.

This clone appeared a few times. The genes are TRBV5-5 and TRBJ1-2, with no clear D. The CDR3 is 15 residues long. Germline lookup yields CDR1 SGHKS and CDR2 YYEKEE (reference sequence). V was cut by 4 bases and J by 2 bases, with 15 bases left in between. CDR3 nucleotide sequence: TGTGCCAGCAGCCATATGGGAGATCCGAACTATGGCTACACCTTC. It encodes CASSHMGDPNYGYTF.

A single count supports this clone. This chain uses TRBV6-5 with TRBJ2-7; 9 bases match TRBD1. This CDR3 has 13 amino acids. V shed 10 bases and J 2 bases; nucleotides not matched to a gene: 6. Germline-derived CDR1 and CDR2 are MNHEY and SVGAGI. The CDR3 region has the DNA TGTGCCACGGGGACAGGGCCAACCTACGAGCAGTACTTC. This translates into CATGTGPTYEQYF.

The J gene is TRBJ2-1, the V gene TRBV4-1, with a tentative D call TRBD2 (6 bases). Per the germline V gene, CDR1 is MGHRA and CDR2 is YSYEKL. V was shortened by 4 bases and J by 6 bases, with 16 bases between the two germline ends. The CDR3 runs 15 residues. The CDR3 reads CASSRLAQYVNEQFF. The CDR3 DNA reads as TGCGCCAGCAGCCGTCTAGCGCAATACGTCAATGAGCAGTTCTTC.

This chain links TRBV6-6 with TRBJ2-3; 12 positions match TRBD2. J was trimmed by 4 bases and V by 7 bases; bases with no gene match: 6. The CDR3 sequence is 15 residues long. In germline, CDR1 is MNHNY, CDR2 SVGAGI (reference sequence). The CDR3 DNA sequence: TGTGCCAGCACCCCTAGCGGGAGGGCCTCAGATACGCAGTATTTT. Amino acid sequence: CASTPSGRASDTQYF.

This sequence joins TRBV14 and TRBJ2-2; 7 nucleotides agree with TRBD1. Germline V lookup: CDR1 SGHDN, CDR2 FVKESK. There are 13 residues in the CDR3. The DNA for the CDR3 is TGTAATTGGCCAGGGACAGTCAGTTTGGAGCTGTTTTTT. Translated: CNWPGTVSLELFF.

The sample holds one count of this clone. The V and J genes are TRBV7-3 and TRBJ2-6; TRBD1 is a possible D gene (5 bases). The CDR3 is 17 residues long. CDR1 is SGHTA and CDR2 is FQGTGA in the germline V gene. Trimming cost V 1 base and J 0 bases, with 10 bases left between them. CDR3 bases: TGTGCCAGCAGCTTAATTCAGGGCCTCTCTGGGGCCAACGTCCTGACTTTC. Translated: CASSLIQGLSGANVLTF. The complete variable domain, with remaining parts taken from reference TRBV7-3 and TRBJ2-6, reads GAGVSQTPSNKVTEKGKYVELRCDPISGHTALYWYRQSLGQGPEFLIYFQGTGAADDSGLPNDRFFAVRPEGSVSTLKIQRTERGDSAVYLCASSLIQGLSGANVLTFGAGSRLTVL.